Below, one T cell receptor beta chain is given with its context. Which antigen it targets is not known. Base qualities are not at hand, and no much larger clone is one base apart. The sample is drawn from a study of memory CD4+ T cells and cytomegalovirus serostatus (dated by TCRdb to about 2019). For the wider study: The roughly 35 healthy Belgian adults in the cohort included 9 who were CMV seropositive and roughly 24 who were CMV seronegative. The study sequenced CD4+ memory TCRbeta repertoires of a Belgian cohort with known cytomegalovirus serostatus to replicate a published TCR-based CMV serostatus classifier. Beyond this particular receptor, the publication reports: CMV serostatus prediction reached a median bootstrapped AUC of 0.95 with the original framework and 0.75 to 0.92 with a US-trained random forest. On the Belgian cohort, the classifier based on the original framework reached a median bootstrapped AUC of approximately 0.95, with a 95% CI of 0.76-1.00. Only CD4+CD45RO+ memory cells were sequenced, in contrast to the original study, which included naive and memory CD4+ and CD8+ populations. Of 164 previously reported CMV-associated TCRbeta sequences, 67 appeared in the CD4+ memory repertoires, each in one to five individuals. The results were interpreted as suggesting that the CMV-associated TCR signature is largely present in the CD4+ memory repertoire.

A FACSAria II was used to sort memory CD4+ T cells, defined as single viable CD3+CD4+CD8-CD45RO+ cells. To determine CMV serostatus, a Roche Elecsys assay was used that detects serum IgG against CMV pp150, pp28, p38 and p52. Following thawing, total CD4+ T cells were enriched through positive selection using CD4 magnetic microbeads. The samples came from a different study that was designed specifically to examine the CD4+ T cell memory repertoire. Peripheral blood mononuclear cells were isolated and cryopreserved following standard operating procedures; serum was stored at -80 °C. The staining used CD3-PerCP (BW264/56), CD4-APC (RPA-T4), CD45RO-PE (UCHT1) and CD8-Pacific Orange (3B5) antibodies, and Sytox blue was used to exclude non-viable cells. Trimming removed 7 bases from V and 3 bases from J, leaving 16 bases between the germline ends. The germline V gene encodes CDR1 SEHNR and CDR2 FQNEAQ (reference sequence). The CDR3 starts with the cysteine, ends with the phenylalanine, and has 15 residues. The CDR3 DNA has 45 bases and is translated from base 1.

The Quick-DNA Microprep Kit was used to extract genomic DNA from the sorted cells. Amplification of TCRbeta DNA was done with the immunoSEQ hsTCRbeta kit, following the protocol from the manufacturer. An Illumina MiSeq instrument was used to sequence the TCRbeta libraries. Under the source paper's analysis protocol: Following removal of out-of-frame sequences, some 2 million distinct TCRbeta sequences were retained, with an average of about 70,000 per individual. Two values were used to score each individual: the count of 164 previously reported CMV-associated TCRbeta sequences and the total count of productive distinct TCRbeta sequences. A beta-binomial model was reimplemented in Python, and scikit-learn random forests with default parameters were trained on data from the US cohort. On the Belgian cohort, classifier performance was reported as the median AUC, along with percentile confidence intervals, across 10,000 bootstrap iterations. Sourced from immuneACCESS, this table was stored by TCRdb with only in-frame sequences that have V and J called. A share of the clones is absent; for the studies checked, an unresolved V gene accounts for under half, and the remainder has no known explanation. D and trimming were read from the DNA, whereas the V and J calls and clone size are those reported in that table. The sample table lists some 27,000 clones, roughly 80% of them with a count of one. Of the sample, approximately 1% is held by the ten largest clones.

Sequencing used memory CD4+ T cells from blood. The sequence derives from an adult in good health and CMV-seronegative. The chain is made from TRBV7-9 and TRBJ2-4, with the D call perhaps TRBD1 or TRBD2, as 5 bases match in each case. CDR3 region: CASTQGRGSKNIQYF. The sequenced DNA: TGTGCCAGCACCCAAGGTCGGGGCAGCAAAAACATTCAGTACTTC. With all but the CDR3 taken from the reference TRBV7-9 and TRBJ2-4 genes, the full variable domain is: DTGVSQNPRHKITKRGQNVTFRCDPISEHNRLYWYRQTLGQGPEFLTYFQNEAQLEKSRLLSDRFSAERPKGSFSTLEIQRTEQGDSAMYLCASTQGRGSKNIQYFGAGTRLSVL.